What follows are 27 T cell receptor beta chains derived from one specimen sequenced in a study of T-cell memory formation after mild COVID-19. Each CDR3 protein gets one entry after TCRdb re-called the 5' RACE reads with MiXCR. The table shows roughly 110,000 distinct CDR3 sequences, with over 13% occurring only once. Sample: PBMCs or a T cell subset sorted from them (not recorded which). These TCRs come from a man between 18 and 29 years old who had mild COVID-19 (a few samples of this study predate the infection). Cell type and time point are not known.

The V gene is TRBV10-3, the J gene TRBJ2-7; the D gene is possibly TRBD1 (6 bases). The germline V and J ends were trimmed by 6 bases and 4 bases, with 13 bases remaining between them. Germline CDR1 reads ENHRY; CDR2 reads SYGVKD. The CDR3 has 13 amino acids. This CDR3 is CAIRSWGRYEQYV. CDR3 in DNA: TGTGCCATCAGGTCGTGGGGGCGTTACGAGCAGTACGTC.

This clonotype was counted between two and nine times. The chain combines TRBV2 with TRBJ2-1; D is ambiguous. V lost 5 bases to trimming and J lost 4 bases, with 9 bases between them. The CDR3 is 13 amino acids. Germline CDR1 reads SNHLY; CDR2 reads FYNNEI. CDR3 sequence: CASSSSEYNEQFF. CDR3 DNA sequence: TGTGCCAGCAGTAGTTCCGAATACAATGAGCAGTTCTTC.

This clonotype has a handful of counts. This chain joins TRBV29-1 and TRBJ1-1; D possibly corresponds to TRBD1 (5 bases). The CDR3 consists of 12 residues. V was trimmed by 6 bases and J by 3 bases, leaving 11 bases between them. Looked up from germline, CDR1 is SQVTM and CDR2 is ANQGSEA. The CDR3 here is CSVWRRDTEAFF. DNA of the CDR3: TGCAGCGTCTGGCGCAGGGACACTGAAGCTTTCTTT.

This clonotype has just a few counts. The rearrangement uses TRBV18 and TRBJ2-3; D unresolved. V dropped 6 bases and J dropped 4 bases, with 8 bases sitting between them. There are 12 residues in the CDR3. Germline V lookup: CDR1 KGHSH, CDR2 LQKENI. The CDR3 protein is CASSRLADTQYF. CDR3 DNA sequence: TGTGCCAGCTCCCGGCTAGCAGATACGCAGTATTTT.

This clonotype was counted only a few times. V usage is TRBV30 and J usage is TRBJ1-1; 7 bases line up with TRBD1. This CDR3 has 12 amino acids. CDR1 and CDR2 (germline): GTSNPN, SVGIG (reference sequence). Trimming removed 3 bases from V and 4 bases from J; junction bases left unmatched: 2. CDR3 DNA sequence: TGTGCCTGGAGACAGGGGAGCACTGAAGCTTTCTTT. Its protein product is CAWRQGSTEAFF.

The gene calls are TRBV11-2 and TRBJ1-5, with a weak D call TRBD1 (5 bases). The germline V and J ends were trimmed by 4 bases and 2 bases, with 15 bases remaining between them. CDR3 length equals 16 residues. Germline V lookup: CDR1 SGHAT, CDR2 FQNNGV. This chain's CDR3 is CASSSGGGRGNQPQHF. The CDR3 coding sequence is TGTGCCAGCAGCTCCGGGGGGGGACGGGGCAATCAGCCCCAGCATTTT.

This clonotype showed up just a few times. The V gene is TRBV12-3 or TRBV12-4, the J gene TRBJ2-7; D unresolved. There are 13 residues in the CDR3. V lost 4 bases to trimming and J lost 3 bases, with 10 bases between them. CDR3 loop: CASSSGSRYEQYV. Here the CDR3 DNA reads TGTGCCAGCAGTTCGGGCAGCCGCTACGAGCAGTACGTC.

This clonotype was observed a few times. The V gene is TRBV7-6, the J gene TRBJ1-1; D not resolved. There are 16 residues in the CDR3. The V end lost 0 bases, the J end lost 3 bases, and 14 bases lay between the germline ends. Germline CDR1 is SGHVS and CDR2 is FNYEAQ. For the CDR3, the DNA is TGTGCCAGCAGCTTAGCGCTAGGACGGAGGGACACTGAAGCTTTCTTT. Translated: CASSLALGRRDTEAFF.

This clonotype was seen a few times. The rearrangement links TRBV29-1 to TRBJ2-2, with 11 bases matching TRBD1. This CDR3 comprises 13 residues. Per germline, CDR1 SQVTM and CDR2 ANQGSEA. CDR3 in DNA: TGCACGGGACAGGGGGTAGACACCGGGGAGCTGTTTTTT. Residues: CTGQGVDTGELFF.

This clonotype was found once. This sequence joins TRBV7-2 and TRBJ2-3; D is unclear. CDR3 length equals 14 residues. The germline CDR1 and CDR2 sequences are SGHTA and FQGNSA. Trimming removed 2 bases at V and 6 bases at J, with 12 bases between. This chain's CDR3 is CASSLILRGDTQYF. CDR3 DNA sequence: TGTGCCAGCAGCTTAATACTACGTGGGGATACGCAGTATTTT.

The chain is built from TRBV9 and TRBJ2-3; 7 nucleotides agree with TRBD2. Trimming cost V 1 base and J 1 base; bases outside gene matches: 9. This CDR3 is 17 amino acids long. CDR1 and CDR2 from the germline V gene are SGDLS and YYNGEE. CDR3 sequence: CASSVTRLAVGTDTQYF. CDR3 DNA sequence: TGTGCCAGCAGCGTAACTAGACTAGCTGTGGGCACAGATACGCAGTATTTT.

This clonotype was recorded at least ten times. The chain's CDR3 is CASSQDGLAGNVETQYF. The DNA for the CDR3 is TGCGCCAGCAGCCAAGATGGCCTAGCGGGGAATGTAGAGACCCAGTACTTC. This sequence joins TRBV4-3 and TRBJ2-5; 9 bases map to TRBD2. Germline lookup yields CDR1 LGHNA and CDR2 YSLEER. The V and J ends lost 0 bases and 4 bases, in that order; junction bases with no gene match: 9. The CDR3 consists of 17 residues.

The chain carries TRBV24-1 and TRBJ2-1; D uncertain. The CDR3 is 11 amino acids. Germline V gives CDR1 KGHDR, CDR2 SFDVKD. The V gene lost 5 bases and the J gene lost 6 bases, with 4 bases spanning the gap. The DNA for the CDR3 is TGTGCCACCAGTGCCGGCAATGAGCAGTTCTTC. This codes for CATSAGNEQFF.

This clonotype was seen ten or more times. The chain carries TRBV29-1 and TRBJ2-3; D is uncertain. With 1 base removed from V and 3 bases from J, the gap between germline ends came to 8 bases. The CDR3 runs 13 residues. The germline V gene encodes CDR1 SQVTM and CDR2 ANQGSEA. The CDR3 here is CSVEVGFTDTQYF. The DNA of the CDR3 is TGCAGCGTTGAAGTGGGTTTTACAGATACGCAGTATTTT.

This clonotype was counted at least ten times. The genes are TRBV4-1 and TRBJ2-7; TRBD1 is a possible D gene (6 bases). The germline V gene has CDR1 MGHRA and CDR2 YSYEKL. The CDR3 covers 15 residues. V was cut by 2 bases and J by 3 bases, with 14 bases left in between. The chain's CDR3 is CASSQLNDRLYEQYF. The CDR3 region has the DNA TGCGCCAGCAGCCAACTTAACGACAGGCTCTACGAGCAGTACTTC.

The genes are TRBV7-9 and TRBJ2-7, with D perhaps matching TRBD2 (5 bases). Between the trimmed V and J ends, which lost 2 bases and 3 bases, there was a span of 14 bases. The CDR3 runs 15 residues. In germline, CDR1 is SEHNR, CDR2 FQNEAQ (reference sequence). This CDR3 reads CASSLSEGVHYEQYF. The CDR3 nucleotides are TGTGCCAGCAGCTTAAGCGAGGGCGTACACTACGAGCAGTACTTC.

This clonotype was detected many times. The chain has TRBV12-2 and TRBJ2-7. TRBV12-2 is designated a pseudogene. The CDR3 runs 12 residues. CDR3 sequence (DNA): TGTGCAAGTCGCTTACACTCCTACGAGCAGTACGTC. It specifies CASRLHSYEQYV.

This clonotype was counted a few times. The chain carries TRBV4-2 and TRBJ2-7, with D unclear. V was shortened by 0 bases and J by 6 bases, with 12 bases between the two germline ends. CDR3 size: 14 residues. Germline V gene data show CDR1 as LGHNA and CDR2 as YNFKEQ. CDR3 DNA sequence: TGTGCCAGCAGCCAAGATCGAGTCGAGGCCGAGCAGTACTTC. Translated: CASSQDRVEAEQYF.

Only a few counts were recorded for this clonotype. The chain links TRBV7-2 to TRBJ2-6, with D unresolved. The length of the CDR3 is 15 residues. Trimming left V 1 base short and J 2 bases short, with 6 bases between. Germline CDR1 reads SGHTA; CDR2 reads FQGNSA. CDR3 in DNA: TGTGCCAGCAGCTTAGGAGTGGCTGGGGCCAACGTCCTGACTTTC. Its translation: CASSLGVAGANVLTF.

CDR3 protein: CASSPARGGHTGELFF. The CDR3 DNA follows: TGTGCCAGCAGCCCCGCCAGGGGGGGACACACCGGGGAGCTGTTTTTT. The V and J genes are TRBV7-9 and TRBJ2-2; D may be TRBD1 or TRBD2 (7 bases each). The germline V and J ends were trimmed by 5 bases and 3 bases, with 16 bases remaining between them. Germline-derived CDR1 and CDR2 are SEHNR and FQNEAQ (reference sequence). This CDR3 has 16 amino acids.

This clonotype was recorded many times. The chain recombines TRBV15 with TRBJ2-7, with 8 bases lining up with TRBD1. Germline CDR1 is LNHNV and CDR2 is YYDKDF (reference sequence). Trimming removed 5 bases from V and 3 bases from J; junction bases left unmatched: 3. The CDR3 covers 13 residues. Written as DNA, the CDR3 is TGTGCCACCAGCGGGGGACAGGTCTACGAGCAGTACTTC. Translated, it gives CATSGGQVYEQYF.

This clonotype came up a few times. The V and J genes are TRBV6-2 or TRBV6-3 and TRBJ2-7; 7 bases are a match to TRBD1. Germline V CDR1 and CDR2: MNHEY, SVGEGT. The ends lost 5 bases at V and 3 bases at J; junction bases unmatched: 4. This CDR3 spans 13 amino acids. CDR3 DNA sequence: TGTGCCAGCAGTCCCGGGACAGTCTACGAGCAGTACGTC. This encodes CASSPGTVYEQYV.

The table lists this clonotype with many counts. The rearrangement joins TRBV12-3 or TRBV12-4 to TRBJ2-5; TRBD2 matches 7 bases. Trimming cost V 5 bases and J 0 bases; bases outside gene matches: 9. CDR3 length equals 16 residues. The CDR3 DNA reads as TGTGCCAGCAGTCCCCCGGGACTACAGCACCAAGAGACCCAGTACTTC. Protein: CASSPPGLQHQETQYF.

This chain connects TRBV9 to TRBJ2-7; D unresolved. Trimming took off 2 bases at V and 0 bases at J, with 12 bases between the two ends. CDR3 length equals 15 residues. CDR1 and CDR2 from the germline V gene are SGDLS and YYNGEE. Here the CDR3 DNA reads TGTGCCAGCAGCGTTTCGTCGCTTAGCTCCTACGAGCAGTACTTC. Its protein is CASSVSSLSSYEQYF.

This clonotype was seen only once. The chain combines TRBV19 with TRBJ1-5; the D is unclear. The CDR3 is 14 residues long. CDR1 LNHDA and CDR2 SQIVND come from the germline V gene (reference sequence). The V end was cut by 7 bases, the J end by 1 base, with 11 bases between. The CDR3: CASMSTPSNQPQHF. CDR3 nucleotide sequence: TGTGCCAGTATGAGTACCCCGAGCAATCAGCCCCAGCATTTT.

V gene TRBV11-1 combines with J gene TRBJ2-7; TRBD1 aligns across 8 bases. Per germline, CDR1 SGHAT and CDR2 FQDESV (reference sequence). This CDR3 has 12 amino acids. J lost 3 bases, V lost 7 bases, and 2 bases had no gene match. The CDR3 sequence: CASTQGGYEQYF. Here the CDR3 DNA reads TGTGCCAGCACACAGGGGGGCTACGAGCAGTACTTC.

This clonotype showed up just a few times. The rearrangement uses TRBV7-6 and TRBJ2-6; TRBD1 might be the D (6 bases). Germline V lookup: CDR1 SGHVS, CDR2 FNYEAQ. Deletions cut 3 bases from V and 2 bases from J, with 11 bases between. This CDR3 contains 16 residues. The CDR3 is CASSFRGLTGANVLTF. The CDR3 bases are TGTGCCAGCAGCTTCAGGGGTTTAACTGGGGCCAACGTCCTGACTTTC.